The 17 T cell receptor beta chains in this list originate from one sample, sequenced in a study of blood T cell repertoires in COVID-19. Measured with immunoSEQ multiplex PCR; TCRdb has only the in-frame clones, and not every one. The sample lists 180,000 or so clones; roughly 78% were seen once. The sequenced sample was peripheral blood. The origin of the receptors is a woman older than 75 with active or convalescent COVID-19.

The chain uses TRBV4-3 and TRBJ2-7, with 9 nucleotides matching TRBD1. The length of the CDR3 is 14 residues. The V and J ends lost 5 bases and 6 bases, in that order; junction bases with no gene match: 8. Germline V gene sequence: CDR1 LGHNA, CDR2 YSLEER. The chain's CDR3 is CASSWDRAPTEQYF. The CDR3 DNA is TGCGCCAGCAGCTGGGACAGGGCACCCACCGAGCAGTACTTC.

This clone was observed once. V is TRBV4-1 and J is TRBJ2-5; tentative D call: TRBD2 (6 bases). V dropped 3 bases and J dropped 4 bases, with 15 bases sitting between them. This CDR3 spans 15 amino acids. Germline-derived CDR1 and CDR2 are MGHRA and YSYEKL. The CDR3 loop is CASSQAPNGGETQYF. Written as DNA, the CDR3 is TGCGCCAGCAGCCAGGCACCCAACGGGGGAGAGACCCAGTACTTC.

J is TRBJ2-6 and V is TRBV28, with D uncertain. Trimming cost V 2 bases and J 0 bases, with 8 bases left between them. This CDR3 has 16 amino acids. Germline-derived CDR1 and CDR2 are MDHEN and SYDVKM. The CDR3 nucleotides are TGTGCCAGCAGTTTACCCTTCGGCTCTGGGGCCAACGTCCTGACTTTC. This codes for CASSLPFGSGANVLTF.

The chain recombines TRBV6-5 with TRBJ1-2; TRBD1 might be the D (6 bases). Germline V gives CDR1 MNHEY, CDR2 SVGAGI. The ends were cut back, 6 bases at V and 10 bases at J, with 15 bases in the middle. CDR3 length: 12 residues. CDR3 DNA sequence: TGTGCCAGCAGGGAGACCGGGACACACTACACCTTC. This gives the protein CASRETGTHYTF.

The V and J genes are TRBV9 and TRBJ1-4; 10 nucleotides agree with TRBD1. V was pared by 0 bases and J by 7 bases, with 3 bases of the junction left unmatched. CDR3 size: 15 residues. Per germline, CDR1 SGDLS and CDR2 YYNGEE. The CDR3 nucleotides read TGTGCCAGCAGCGTAGTGGGACAGGGGAGTGAAAAACTGTTTTTT. Translating it yields CASSVVGQGSEKLFF.

This clone was counted between two and nine times. This chain joins TRBV7-2 and TRBJ1-1, with D possibly being TRBD1 (5 bases). In germline, CDR1 is SGHTA, CDR2 FQGNSA. The V gene lost 1 base and the J gene lost 7 bases, with 13 bases spanning the gap. The CDR3 loop spans 14 amino acids. CDR3 bases: TGTGCCAGCAGCTTAGACGGGGGAACGGGTGAAGCTTTCTTT. This codes for CASSLDGGTGEAFF. Filled out from reference TRBV7-2 and TRBJ1-1, the complete variable domain reads GAGVSQSPSNKVTEKGKDVELRCDPISGHTALYWYRQSLGQGLEFLIYFQGNSAPDKSGLPSDRFSAERTGGSVSTLTIQRTQQEDSAVYLCASSLDGGTGEAFFGQGTRLTVV.

The chain joins TRBV5-1 to TRBJ1-1; TRBD1 aligns across 9 bases. The CDR3 runs 13 residues. The junction had 4 bases not matched to a gene; V was cut back by 4 bases and J by 6 bases. Germline CDR1 reads SGHRS; CDR2 reads YFSETQ. The DNA for the CDR3 is TGCGCCAGCAGCCCAAGGGACAGGGCTGAAGCTTTCTTT. It specifies CASSPRDRAEAFF.

This chain connects TRBV7-8 to TRBJ2-2; perhaps TRBD2 as D (6 bases). Germline V gene sequence: CDR1 SGHVS, CDR2 FQNEAQ. Trimming shortened V by 3 bases and J by 7 bases, and 18 bases separated the two germline ends. The length of the CDR3 is 16 residues. The CDR3 sequence is CASSFGLWRGNGELFF. CDR3 in DNA: TGTGCCAGCAGCTTTGGGCTCTGGCGGGGAAACGGGGAGCTGTTTTTT. Supplemented by reference TRBV7-8 and TRBJ2-2, the full variable domain reads GAGVSQSPRYKVAKRGQDVALRCDPISGHVSLFWYQQALGQGPEFLTYFQNEAQLDKSGLPSDRFFAERPEGSVSTLKIQRTQQEDSAVYLCASSFGLWRGNGELFFGEGSRLTVL.

V gene TRBV28 combines with J gene TRBJ1-2, with TRBD1 matching over 9 bases. The CDR3 covers 16 residues. V shed 6 bases and J 6 bases; nucleotides not matched to a gene: 14. Germline CDR1 reads MDHEN; CDR2 reads SYDVKM. The CDR3: CASRSTGGSWANGYTF. The CDR3 DNA sequence: TGTGCCAGCAGATCCACAGGGGGCTCTTGGGCAAATGGCTACACCTTC.

V usage is TRBV7-2 and J usage is TRBJ2-1; D is undetermined. The CDR3 has 14 amino acids. V lost 4 bases and J lost 5, with 12 bases in between. CDR1 is SGHTA and CDR2 is FQGNSA in the germline V gene. CDR3 bases: TGTGCCAGCAGCTGGCAGCAGGCAAACAATGAGCAGTTCTTC. Its translation: CASSWQQANNEQFF.

This sequence joins TRBV9 and TRBJ2-5, with 12 bases lining up with TRBD1. Trimming took 6 bases from V and 5 from J; bases not matched to a gene: 8. The CDR3 sequence is 15 residues long. Germline CDR1 SGDLS, CDR2 YYNGEE. CDR3 protein: CASTPGQGARETQYF. The DNA for the CDR3 is TGTGCCAGCACACCGGGACAGGGGGCCCGGGAGACCCAGTACTTC. Full variable domain (missing parts from reference TRBV9 and TRBJ2-5): DSGVTQTPKHLITATGQRVTLRCSPRSGDLSVYWYQQSLDQGLQFLIQYYNGEERAKGNILERFSAQQFPDLHSELNLSSLELGDSALYFCASTPGQGARETQYFGPGTRLLVL.

The chain couples TRBV29-1 to TRBJ1-2, with 10 bases matching TRBD1. Unmatched junction bases numbered 3, after V lost 1 base and J lost 4 bases. The CDR3 length is 14 residues. CDR1 is SQVTM, CDR2 ANQGSEA, per germline. The CDR3 sequence is CSVEGDRGGYGYTF. CDR3 sequence (DNA): TGCAGCGTTGAAGGGGACAGGGGCGGCTATGGCTACACCTTC. Using reference TRBV29-1 and TRBJ1-2 for the parts outside the CDR3, the full variable domain is SAVISQKPSRDICQRGTSLTIQCQVDSQVTMMFWYRQQPGQSLTLIATANQGSEATYESGFVIDKFPISRPNLTFSTLTVSNMSPEDSSIYLCSVEGDRGGYGYTFGSGTRLTVV.

The rearrangement joins TRBV5-1 to TRBJ2-2; D may be TRBD2 (5 bases). V was trimmed by 6 bases and J by 4 bases, leaving 10 bases between them. The CDR3 is 13 residues long. Germline values: CDR1 SGHRS, CDR2 YFSETQ. CDR3 coding DNA: TGCGCCAGCATCCCTGGGAGCACCGGGGAGCTGTTTTTT. Translation gives CASIPGSTGELFF.

The chain is built from TRBV19 and TRBJ1-2; the match to TRBD1 covers 7 bases. The CDR3 is 13 amino acids. J was trimmed by 3 bases and V by 6 bases; bases with no gene match: 4. Germline V CDR1 and CDR2: LNHDA, SQIVND (reference sequence). DNA for the CDR3: TGTGCCAGTAGCATGACAGGGTACTATGGCTACACCTTC. It specifies CASSMTGYYGYTF.

This clone appeared a single time. The gene calls are TRBV5-1 and TRBJ2-1; 8 nucleotides line up with TRBD1. CDR3 length: 14 residues. After removal of 4 bases from V and 6 bases from J, the junction contained 6 bases not matched to a gene. Germline CDR1 is SGHRS and CDR2 is YFSETQ. The CDR3 region is CASSPGQGPNEQFF. Written as DNA, the CDR3 is TGCGCCAGCAGCCCCGGACAGGGCCCCAATGAGCAGTTCTTC. The whole variable domain, filled in from reference TRBV5-1 and TRBJ2-1, reads KAGVTQTPRYLIKTRGQQVTLSCSPISGHRSVSWYQQTPGQGLQFLFEYFSETQRNKGNFPGRFSGRQFSNSRSEMNVSTLELGDSALYLCASSPGQGPNEQFFGPGTRLTVL.

This sequence joins TRBV30 and TRBJ1-2; D is ambiguous. The CDR3 runs to 15 residues. Germline-derived CDR1 and CDR2 are GTSNPN and SVGIG (reference sequence). Between the trimmed V and J ends, which lost 5 bases and 4 bases, there was a span of 20 bases. The CDR3 reads CAWGREHSPTYGYTF. CDR3 nucleotides: TGTGCCTGGGGCCGGGAGCACTCTCCTACCTATGGCTACACCTTC. Variable domain in full (rest from reference TRBV30 and TRBJ1-2): SQTIHQWPATLVQPVGSPLSLECTVEGTSNPNLYWYRQAAGRGLQLLFYSVGIGQISSEVPQNLSASRPQDRQFILSSKKLLLSDSGFYLCAWGREHSPTYGYTFGSGTRLTVV.

The CDR3 DNA is TGTGCCAGTAGTTACAGGGGTAGCAATCAGCCCCAGCATTTT. Encoded protein: CASSYRGSNQPQHF. The chain carries TRBV19 and TRBJ1-5; 7 bases line up with TRBD1. The junction had 1 base not matched to a gene; V was cut back by 5 bases and J by 0 bases. CDR1 and CDR2 (germline): LNHDA, SQIVND (reference sequence). The CDR3 totals 14 residues.